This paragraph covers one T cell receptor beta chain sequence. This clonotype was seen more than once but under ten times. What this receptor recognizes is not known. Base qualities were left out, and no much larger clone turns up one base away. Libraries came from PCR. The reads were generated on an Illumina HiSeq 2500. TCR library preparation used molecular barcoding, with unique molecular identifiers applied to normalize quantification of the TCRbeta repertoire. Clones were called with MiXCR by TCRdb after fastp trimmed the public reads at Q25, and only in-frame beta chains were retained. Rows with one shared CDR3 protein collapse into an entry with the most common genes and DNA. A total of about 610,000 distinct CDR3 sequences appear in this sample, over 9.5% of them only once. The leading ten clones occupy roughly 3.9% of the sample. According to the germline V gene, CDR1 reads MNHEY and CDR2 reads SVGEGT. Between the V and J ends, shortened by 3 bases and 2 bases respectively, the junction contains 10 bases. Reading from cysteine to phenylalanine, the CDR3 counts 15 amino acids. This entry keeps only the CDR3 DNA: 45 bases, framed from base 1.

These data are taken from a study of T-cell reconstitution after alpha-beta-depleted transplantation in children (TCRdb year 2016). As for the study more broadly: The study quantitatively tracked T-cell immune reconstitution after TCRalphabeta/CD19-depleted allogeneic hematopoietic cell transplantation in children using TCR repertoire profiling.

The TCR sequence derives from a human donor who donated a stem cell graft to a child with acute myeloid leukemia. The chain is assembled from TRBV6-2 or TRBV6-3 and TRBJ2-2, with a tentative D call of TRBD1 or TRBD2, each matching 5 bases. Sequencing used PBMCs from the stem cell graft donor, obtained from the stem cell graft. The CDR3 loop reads CASSYGTVNTGELFF. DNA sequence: TGTGCCAGCAGTTATGGGACGGTCAACACCGGGGAGCTGTTTTTT.